The 30 T cell receptor beta chains listed next were all sequenced from one sample in a study of T cells after yellow fever vaccination. TCRdb reprocessed the 5' RACE reads via MiXCR and lists one record per CDR3 protein. The sample lists 200,000 to 300,000 distinct CDR3 sequences; roughly 13% were seen once. The sequencing used CD4+ T cells sorted from PBMCs, collected 45 days after the yellow fever booster vaccination. Every receptor here comes from a man under 40 who received the YFV17D yellow fever vaccine.

This rearrangement joins TRBV15 to TRBJ2-1; possible D gene TRBD2, 5 bases. The CDR3 is 14 amino acids. Trimming stripped 0 bases from V and 2 bases from J, with 5 bases between. The germline V gene has CDR1 LNHNV and CDR2 YYDKDF (reference sequence). The CDR3: CATSRELAYNEQFF. For the CDR3, the DNA is TGTGCCACCAGCAGAGAACTAGCCTACAATGAGCAGTTCTTC.

This clonotype was seen a few times. The chain employs TRBV20-1 and TRBJ1-2, with a possible D match to TRBD1 (5 bases). The ends were cut back, 4 bases at V and 6 bases at J, with 9 bases in the middle. Germline CDR1 reads DFQATT; CDR2 reads SNEGSKA (reference sequence). The length of the CDR3 is 11 residues. CDR3: CSANLGDGYTF. The CDR3 nucleotides read TGCAGTGCTAACTTGGGGGATGGCTACACCTTC.

This clonotype was counted between two and nine times. V gene TRBV10-3 combines with J gene TRBJ2-5, with 10 bases identical to TRBD2. The germline CDR1 and CDR2 sequences are ENHRY and SYGVKD. The V and J ends lost 10 bases and 2 bases, in that order; junction bases with no gene match: 4. The length of the CDR3 is 13 residues. CDR3 sequence: CATRTSGQETQYF. Here the CDR3 DNA reads TGTGCCACTCGGACTAGCGGTCAAGAGACCCAGTACTTC.

The chain combines TRBV2 with TRBJ1-5; TRBD1 matches 7 bases. There are 16 residues in the CDR3. The germline gives CDR1 SNHLY, CDR2 FYNNEI. After removal of 1 base from V and 3 bases from J, the junction contained 6 bases not matched to a gene. CDR3 in amino acids: CASSEGQGSYNQPQHF. The CDR3 DNA is TGTGCCAGCAGTGAAGGACAGGGCTCATACAATCAGCCCCAGCATTTT.

This clonotype was observed a handful of times. The chain is built from TRBV5-1 and TRBJ2-1, with 11 bases matching TRBD2. The CDR3 sequence is 15 residues long. V was pared by 2 bases and J by 8 bases, with 6 bases of the junction left unmatched. The germline gives CDR1 SGHRS, CDR2 YFSETQ. This chain's CDR3 is CASSLLAGVGDEQFF. In nucleotides, the CDR3 is TGCGCCAGCAGCTTACTAGCGGGAGTCGGGGATGAGCAGTTCTTC.

This clonotype has more than one count but fewer than ten. This chain uses TRBV5-8 with TRBJ2-1; 7 nucleotides align to TRBD1. The CDR3 is 15 amino acids. Per germline, CDR1 SGHTS and CDR2 YDEGEE. V dropped 3 bases and J dropped 5; count of bases not matched to a gene: 8. The CDR3 region has the DNA TGTGCCAGCAGCTATGGACAGGTGGCCCACAATGAGCAGTTCTTC. Residues: CASSYGQVAHNEQFF.

This clonotype has only a few counts. The chain recombines TRBV5-8 with TRBJ2-1, with 10 bases fitting TRBD2. V was pared by 0 bases and J by 9 bases, with 6 bases of the junction left unmatched. This CDR3 spans 15 amino acids. In germline, CDR1 is SGHTS, CDR2 YDEGEE. CDR3 DNA sequence: TGTGCCAGCAGCTTGGCCCTAGCGGGAGTTGGTGAGCAGTTCTTC. It encodes CASSLALAGVGEQFF.

This clonotype has a handful of counts. The rearrangement joins TRBV7-6 to TRBJ2-1, with 9 bases fitting TRBD2. J lost 4 bases, V lost 6 bases, and 10 bases had no gene match. Germline-derived CDR1 and CDR2 are SGHVS and FNYEAQ. The length of the CDR3 is 16 residues. CDR3 bases: TGTGCCAGCAGTAAAAGAGCGGGAGGTGTTTACAATGAGCAGTTCTTC. This gives the protein CASSKRAGGVYNEQFF.

This clonotype was recorded a few times. The chain carries TRBV12-3 or TRBV12-4 and TRBJ2-1, with D possibly matching TRBD1 (5 bases). The ends were cut back, 3 bases at V and 5 bases at J, with 8 bases in the middle. This CDR3 has 13 residues. DNA for the CDR3: TGTGCCAGCAGTTTGAAACAGGACAATGAGCAGTTCTTC. Its protein is CASSLKQDNEQFF.

This clonotype has a count of ten or more. The J gene is TRBJ2-5, the V gene TRBV3-1; D gene ambiguous. The germline CDR1 and CDR2 sequences are LGHDT and YNNKEL (reference sequence). The CDR3 spans 12 residues. V gave up 1 base and J gave up 5 bases, with 5 bases separating them. CDR3 nucleotides: TGTGCCAGCAGCCAAGTCACGGAGACCCAGTACTTC. It codes for CASSQVTETQYF.

V is TRBV7-9 and J is TRBJ2-5, with TRBD2 identical over 10 bases. This CDR3 is built from 17 residues. Germline CDR1 is SEHNR and CDR2 is FQNEAQ (reference sequence). Germline trimming cut 4 bases from V and 4 bases from J; bases unmatched to any gene: 12. The CDR3 spells CASSSSSGRAWAETQYF. CDR3 DNA: TGTGCCAGCAGCTCCAGCAGCGGGAGGGCCTGGGCAGAGACCCAGTACTTC.

This clonotype was found a few times. The CDR3 DNA is TGTGCCAGCAGAACAGTCACTGGGGCCAACGTCCTGACTTTC. It codes for CASRTVTGANVLTF. This chain uses TRBV3-1 with TRBJ2-6; the D is unclear. Germline lookup yields CDR1 LGHDT and CDR2 YNNKEL (reference sequence). The CDR3 contains 14 residues. The ends were cut back, 6 bases at V and 2 bases at J, with 8 bases in the middle. Variable domain in full (rest from reference TRBV3-1 and TRBJ2-6): DTAVSQTPKYLVTQMGNDKSIKCEQNLGHDTMYWYKQDSKKFLKIMFSYNNKELIINETVPNRFSPKSPDKAHLNLHINSLELGDSAVYFCASRTVTGANVLTFGAGSRLTVL.

A few counts support this clonotype. The genes are TRBV29-1 and TRBJ1-2; D is ambiguous. Trimming took off 6 bases at V and 8 bases at J, with 13 bases between the two ends. CDR1 is SQVTM and CDR2 is ANQGSEA in the germline V gene. The CDR3 consists of 11 residues. The CDR3 is CSVGQERGYTF. The CDR3 DNA is TGCAGCGTGGGTCAGGAGCGGGGCTACACCTTC.

This clonotype occurred many times. This chain connects TRBV20-1 to TRBJ2-7, with 8 bases matching TRBD1. This CDR3 has 14 residues. J lost 3 bases, V lost 1 base, and 5 bases had no gene match. From germline, CDR1 is DFQATT and CDR2 SNEGSKA (reference sequence). CDR3: CSARGTGKVYEQYF. CDR3 bases: TGCAGTGCTAGAGGGACAGGGAAGGTCTACGAGCAGTACTTC.

The chain links TRBV7-2 to TRBJ1-4; 12 bases align to TRBD1. Germline V gives CDR1 SGHTA, CDR2 FQGNSA. This CDR3 has 16 residues. V lost 5 bases, J lost 12 bases, and 13 bases stayed unmatched. CDR3 amino acids: CASSNTIRDRGRELFF. Written as DNA, the CDR3 is TGTGCCAGCAGCAACACCATCCGGGACAGGGGGCGCGAACTGTTTTTT.

The chain recombines TRBV19 with TRBJ2-1; TRBD2 is a possible D gene (6 bases). This CDR3 contains 15 residues. Trimming removed 4 bases at V and 7 bases at J, with 17 bases between. In germline, CDR1 is LNHDA, CDR2 SQIVND (reference sequence). The CDR3: CASSRRDIVVNEQFF. The CDR3 region has the DNA TGTGCCAGTAGTAGGAGGGATATCGTTGTTAATGAGCAGTTCTTC. Using reference TRBV19 and TRBJ2-1 for the parts outside the CDR3, the full variable domain is DGGITQSPKYLFRKEGQNVTLSCEQNLNHDAMYWYRQDPGQGLRLIYYSQIVNDFQKGDIAEGYSVSREKKESFPLTVTSAQKNPTAFYLCASSRRDIVVNEQFFGPGTRLTVL.

There are a few counts of this clonotype. The chain combines TRBV6-2 or TRBV6-3 with TRBJ1-2; D unresolved. Trimming stripped 1 base from V and 2 bases from J, with 11 bases between. The CDR3 totals 15 residues. CDR1 and CDR2 (germline): MNHEY, SVGEGT. CDR3 nucleotide sequence: TGTGCCAGCAGTTACTTTACCCATACCAACTATGGCTACACCTTC. This encodes CASSYFTHTNYGYTF.

The J gene is TRBJ1-1, the V gene TRBV5-6, with D unresolved. V shed 0 bases and J shed 8 bases, with 8 bases lying between them. The CDR3 covers 12 residues. Germline CDR1 SGHDT, CDR2 YYEEEE. The CDR3 protein is CASSLGVGEAFF. The CDR3 nucleotides are TGTGCCAGCAGCTTGGGCGTCGGCGAAGCTTTCTTT. The full variable domain, rest sourced from reference TRBV5-6 and TRBJ1-1, is DAGVTQSPTHLIKTRGQQVTLRCSPKSGHDTVSWYQQALGQGPQFIFQYYEEEERQRGNFPDRFSGHQFPNYSSELNVNALLLGDSALYLCASSLGVGEAFFGQGTRLTVV.

This chain connects TRBV12-3 or TRBV12-4 to TRBJ2-3; the D is unclear. V was trimmed by 4 bases and J by 4 bases, leaving 6 bases between them. The CDR3 is 12 residues long. Here the CDR3 DNA reads TGTGCCAGCAGTTCGAGGTCAGATACGCAGTATTTT. Protein: CASSSRSDTQYF.

The chain carries TRBV5-1 and TRBJ2-6, with 7 bases fitting TRBD1. V lost 7 bases, J lost 2 bases, and 3 bases stayed unmatched. The CDR3 has 14 residues. Germline V gene lookup returns CDR1 SGHRS and CDR2 YFSETQ. CDR3 DNA sequence: TGCGCCAGCGTTGGGACAGCTGGGGCCAACGTCCTGACTTTC. It is translated as CASVGTAGANVLTF.

This clonotype has a count of ten or more. V usage is TRBV29-1 and J usage is TRBJ2-5; perhaps TRBD2 as D (5 bases). Trimming shortened V by 7 bases and J by 5 bases, and 17 bases separated the two germline ends. This CDR3 has 13 amino acids. Germline V CDR1 and CDR2: SQVTM, ANQGSEA. The CDR3 DNA sequence: TGCAGCGCCTTTAGTCCAGGCGGGGAGACCCAGTACTTC. It codes for CSAFSPGGETQYF.

The genes are TRBV29-1 and TRBJ1-1; D may be TRBD1 (5 bases). V lost 6 bases, J lost 1 base, and 15 bases lay in between. Germline CDR1 is SQVTM and CDR2 is ANQGSEA. The CDR3 extends over 14 amino acids. This chain's CDR3 is CSVTVMGGNTEAFF. The CDR3 DNA follows: TGCAGCGTGACCGTCATGGGGGGGAACACTGAAGCTTTCTTT. The complete variable domain, with remaining parts taken from reference TRBV29-1 and TRBJ1-1, reads SAVISQKPSRDICQRGTSLTIQCQVDSQVTMMFWYRQQPGQSLTLIATANQGSEATYESGFVIDKFPISRPNLTFSTLTVSNMSPEDSSIYLCSVTVMGGNTEAFFGQGTRLTVV.

This clonotype was picked up a small number of times. The V call is TRBV29-1, the J call TRBJ2-5, with D perhaps matching TRBD1 (6 bases). The germline CDR1 and CDR2 sequences are SQVTM and ANQGSEA. The CDR3 consists of 13 residues. V was cut by 4 bases and J by 1 base, with 10 bases left in between. Written as DNA, the CDR3 is TGCAGCGTTGCAAGACAGGCCCAAGAGACCCAGTACTTC. Its protein is CSVARQAQETQYF.

This clonotype was detected a few times. The chain uses TRBV20-1 and TRBJ2-7, with TRBD1 identical over 8 bases. Germline V gene sequence: CDR1 DFQATT, CDR2 SNEGSKA (reference sequence). V lost 3 bases, J lost 0 bases, and 1 base stayed unmatched. CDR3 length: 13 residues. CDR3 nucleotide sequence: TGCAGTGCTAGGGACAGGGTCTCCTACGAGCAGTACTTC. Amino acid sequence: CSARDRVSYEQYF.

This clonotype was counted only a few times. The J gene is TRBJ2-3, the V gene TRBV11-3; D call uncertain. The length of the CDR3 is 17 residues. V lost 8 bases, J lost 0 bases, and 21 bases lay in between. Germline assignment: CDR1 SGHNT and CDR2 YENEEA. For the CDR3, the DNA is TGTGCCAGCTCCCCCGGTGACTCTCACCTTAGCACAGATACGCAGTATTTT. Translating gives CASSPGDSHLSTDTQYF.

The chain joins TRBV18 to TRBJ2-7, with 10 bases that match TRBD2. Germline trimming cut 6 bases from V and 5 bases from J; bases unmatched to any gene: 16. The germline CDR1 and CDR2 sequences are KGHSH and LQKENI. The CDR3 totals 17 residues. CDR3 sequence (DNA): TGTGCCAGCTCCCTCTCCCCCTCTAGCGGGAGAGGTAACGAGCAGTACTTC. The encoded protein is CASSLSPSSGRGNEQYF.

J is TRBJ1-5 and V is TRBV29-1; TRBD1 matches at 9 bases. The CDR3 is 12 amino acids. The V gene end was trimmed by 7 bases and the J gene end by 5 bases; junction bases not matched to a gene: 3. Germline V gene sequence: CDR1 SQVTM, CDR2 ANQGSEA. CDR3 nucleotide sequence: TGCAGCGCTAGACAGGGGGATCAGCCCCAGCATTTT. Translation gives CSARQGDQPQHF.

J is TRBJ2-3 and V is TRBV27; TRBD1 aligns across 8 bases. CDR1 is MNHEY and CDR2 is SMNVEV in the germline V gene (reference sequence). V shed 5 bases, J shed 2 bases, and the junction held 6 bases outside the gene matches. CDR3 length equals 15 residues. CDR3 residues: CASSPRTGLTDTQYF. The CDR3 coding sequence is TGTGCCAGCAGTCCCAGGACAGGGCTCACAGATACGCAGTATTTT.

J is TRBJ2-3 and V is TRBV20-1; the D is unclear. This CDR3 comprises 13 residues. Deletions cut 2 bases from V and 2 bases from J, with 8 bases between. Looked up from germline, CDR1 is DFQATT and CDR2 is SNEGSKA (reference sequence). CDR3 bases: TGCAGTGCTAGACTTGGCGTCACAGATACGCAGTATTTT. It yields the protein CSARLGVTDTQYF.

The V gene is TRBV2, the J gene TRBJ1-4; 7 bases fit TRBD1. This CDR3 comprises 14 residues. Germline CDR1 is SNHLY and CDR2 is FYNNEI. Germline trimming cut 7 bases from V and 5 bases from J; bases unmatched to any gene: 7. CDR3 amino acids: CASKATGNNEKLFF. For the CDR3, the DNA is TGTGCCAGCAAAGCGACAGGGAACAATGAAAAACTGTTTTTT.